These 28 T cell receptor beta chains came from one sample sequenced in a study of blood T cell repertoires in COVID-19. TCRdb's table, derived via immunoSEQ multiplex PCR, lists solely in-frame clones and lacks some. The sample records approximately 360,000 clones, around four fifths being singletons. Source material: PBMCs or T cells enriched from blood (not recorded which). The receptor set was obtained from a woman in her 50s who had recovered from COVID-19.

The V and J genes are TRBV9 and TRBJ2-1; 8 nucleotides agree with TRBD2. Germline CDR1 is SGDLS and CDR2 is YYNGEE. The CDR3 has 16 amino acids. V lost 0 bases, J lost 9 bases, and 11 bases stayed unmatched. The CDR3 DNA follows: TGTGCCAGCAGCGTAGAAGGGGCGGGAGGTTATGGTGAGCAGTTCTTC. Translating gives CASSVEGAGGYGEQFF.

This chain links TRBV7-3 with TRBJ2-2; D gene unclear. V lost 5 bases and J 6 bases, leaving 7 bases between the germline ends. Germline V gene lookup returns CDR1 SGHTA and CDR2 FQGTGA. The CDR3 has 12 residues. The CDR3 is CASSPSAGELFF. The DNA of the CDR3 is TGTGCCAGCAGCCCGTCTGCCGGGGAGCTGTTTTTT.

This chain connects TRBV10-3 to TRBJ2-1, with D uncertain. CDR3 size: 12 residues. Trimming pared 10 bases from V and 4 bases from J, leaving 11 bases between. CDR1 is ENHRY, CDR2 SYGVKD, per germline. The CDR3 bases are TGTGCCACCTCATCTATTTACAATGAGCAGTTCTTC. Protein product: CATSSIYNEQFF.

The V gene is TRBV5-4, the J gene TRBJ1-2, with D possibly TRBD1 on 5 matching bases. Deletions cut 2 bases from V and 2 bases from J, with 13 bases between. Germline V gene lookup returns CDR1 SGHNT and CDR2 YYREEE (reference sequence). The CDR3 contains 15 residues. In DNA, the CDR3 is TGTGCCAGCAGCTTCCCCAAAGCAGGGAACTATGGCTACACCTTC. This translates into CASSFPKAGNYGYTF.

The V call is TRBV7-2, the J call TRBJ1-6; D is unclear. V dropped 1 base and J dropped 3 bases, with 7 bases sitting between them. Germline loops: CDR1 SGHTA, CDR2 FQGNSA. There are 15 residues in the CDR3. CDR3: CASSLGNSYNSPLHF. The CDR3 bases are TGTGCCAGCAGCTTAGGTAACAGCTATAATTCACCCCTCCACTTT.

The chain has TRBV5-1 and TRBJ1-1; D is ambiguous. Trimming pared 3 bases from V and 1 base from J, leaving 13 bases between. This CDR3 contains 15 residues. The germline V gene encodes CDR1 SGHRS and CDR2 YFSETQ. CDR3 amino acids: CASSWSLRGNTEAFF. The CDR3 DNA follows: TGCGCCAGCAGCTGGAGCCTAAGAGGGAACACTGAAGCTTTCTTT.

The chain combines TRBV18 with TRBJ1-1, with D possibly matching TRBD1 (5 bases). The CDR3 sequence is 13 residues long. V lost 4 bases, J lost 7 bases, and 13 bases lay in between. Germline lookup yields CDR1 KGHSH and CDR2 LQKENI. In DNA form, the CDR3 reads TGTGCCAGCTCACTGGGCAGGGATGTTGAAGCTTTCTTT. Translation: CASSLGRDVEAFF.

The rearrangement joins TRBV11-2 to TRBJ1-6, with a tentative D call TRBD1 (5 bases). Trimming removed 5 bases from V and 7 bases from J, with 15 bases in between. CDR3 length equals 15 residues. Germline V CDR1 and CDR2: SGHAT, FQNNGV. The CDR3 is CASSTVKGPNSPLHF. The CDR3, as DNA: TGTGCCAGCAGCACGGTCAAGGGGCCGAATTCACCCCTCCACTTT.

J is TRBJ1-6 and V is TRBV19; tentative D call: TRBD1 (5 bases). The V end lost 5 bases, the J end lost 8 bases, and 13 bases lay between the germline ends. CDR1 is LNHDA and CDR2 is SQIVND in the germline V gene (reference sequence). There are 14 residues in the CDR3. This CDR3 reads CASSPDTRYSPLHF. The DNA for the CDR3 is TGTGCCAGTAGTCCGGACACCCGATATTCACCCCTCCACTTT.

The rearrangement links TRBV7-2 to TRBJ1-1; 7 positions match TRBD1. CDR3 length: 16 amino acids. After removal of 6 bases from V and 1 base from J, the junction contained 11 bases not matched to a gene. Germline CDR1 reads SGHTA; CDR2 reads FQGNSA. The CDR3 sequence: CASRRGEGGWNTEAFF. DNA of the CDR3: TGTGCCAGCAGACGAGGGGAAGGGGGCTGGAACACTGAAGCTTTCTTT.

The chain is built from TRBV24-1 and TRBJ2-2; D ambiguous. The V gene lost 2 bases and the J gene lost 4 bases, with 4 bases spanning the gap. Germline lookup yields CDR1 KGHDR and CDR2 SFDVKD. This CDR3 has 13 amino acids. CDR3 amino acids: CATSDSLTGELFF. CDR3 DNA: TGTGCCACCAGTGATTCCCTCACCGGGGAGCTGTTTTTT.

The CDR3 DNA reads TGTGCCAGCAGCTTATCCCCACTAGCTACCTACAATGAGCAGTTCTTC. It translates to CASSLSPLATYNEQFF. The chain recombines TRBV5-4 with TRBJ2-1, with a weak D call TRBD2 (6 bases). The CDR3 spans 16 residues. Trimming shortened V by 2 bases and J by 2 bases, and 14 bases separated the two germline ends. Germline loops: CDR1 SGHNT, CDR2 YYREEE (reference sequence).

The chain couples TRBV6-6 to TRBJ1-1, with D possibly matching TRBD1 (5 bases). V lost 0 bases and J 3 bases, leaving 8 bases between the germline ends. The CDR3 spans 14 residues. Germline CDR1 and CDR2: MNHNY and SVGAGI (reference sequence). The CDR3: CASSYSTRDTEAFF. Written as DNA, the CDR3 is TGTGCCAGCAGTTACTCCACCAGGGACACTGAAGCTTTCTTT.

The chain carries TRBV7-2 and TRBJ1-5; maybe TRBD1 (6 bases). This CDR3 is built from 15 residues. Trimming took off 6 bases at V and 0 bases at J, with 12 bases between the two ends. Germline loops: CDR1 SGHTA, CDR2 FQGNSA. In DNA form, the CDR3 reads TGTGCCAGCAGACCACAGGGTTATAGCAATCAGCCCCAGCATTTT. Translation: CASRPQGYSNQPQHF.

The CDR3 loop is CASSYSDRARIHEQFF. The CDR3 DNA is TGTGCCAGCAGTTACTCGGACAGGGCTCGGATCCATGAGCAGTTCTTC. The chain has TRBV6-5 and TRBJ2-1; TRBD1 agrees at 8 bases. Trimming cost V 0 bases and J 8 bases; bases outside gene matches: 9. The V gene's germline CDR1 is MNHEY and CDR2 SVGAGI. CDR3 length: 16 amino acids.

The chain recombines TRBV2 with TRBJ1-1, with 7 bases identical to TRBD1. This CDR3 has 14 amino acids. The germline CDR1 and CDR2 sequences are SNHLY and FYNNEI. V gave up 4 bases and J gave up 6 bases; unmatched junction bases: 8. As DNA, the CDR3 is TGTGCCAGCAGTGTCGACAGGGAAGGATCTGAAGCTTTCTTT. Protein product: CASSVDREGSEAFF.

The chain is built from TRBV19 and TRBJ1-2; 7 positions agree with TRBD1. Trimming cost V 3 bases and J 4 bases; bases outside gene matches: 8. The CDR3 runs 15 residues. CDR1 is LNHDA and CDR2 is SQIVND in the germline V gene (reference sequence). Written as DNA, the CDR3 is TGTGCCAGTAGTATCGGAGAGGGGGCTAGCTATGGCTACACCTTC. Its protein is CASSIGEGASYGYTF.

This clone was counted a few times. This chain connects TRBV29-1 to TRBJ1-2; D is unclear. Germline CDR1 is SQVTM and CDR2 is ANQGSEA. V was pared by 1 base and J by 7 bases, with 7 bases between. The CDR3 runs 11 residues. CDR3 in DNA: TGCAGCGTTGAAGGACATGGTGGCTACACCTTC. This encodes CSVEGHGGYTF.

This chain joins TRBV4-3 and TRBJ1-1, with TRBD1 matching over 8 bases. Germline assignment: CDR1 LGHNA and CDR2 YSLEER. V shed 1 base and J 6 bases; nucleotides not matched to a gene: 7. The CDR3 is made up of 15 amino acids. The CDR3 region is CASSQATGVEAEAFF. CDR3 nucleotides: TGCGCCAGCAGCCAAGCGACAGGGGTGGAGGCTGAAGCTTTCTTT.

This rearrangement joins TRBV3-1 (or the pseudogene TRBV3-2) to TRBJ2-1, with 7 bases lining up with TRBD2. V lost 3 bases to trimming and J lost 8 bases; unmatched junction nucleotides: 10. The CDR3 totals 15 residues. CDR1 and CDR2 (germline): LGHDT, YNNKEL (reference sequence). Here the CDR3 reads CASSQPRAGVHEQFF. The CDR3 coding sequence is TGTGCCAGCAGCCAGCCTCGGGCGGGAGTCCATGAGCAGTTCTTC.

The rearrangement links TRBV29-1 to TRBJ1-2; no clear D. Trimming removed 4 bases from V and 5 bases from J, with 8 bases in between. CDR1 is SQVTM and CDR2 is ANQGSEA in the germline V gene. The CDR3 extends over 11 amino acids. The CDR3 protein is CSVGERYGYTF. The CDR3 coding sequence is TGCAGCGTTGGGGAGAGATATGGCTACACCTTC.

J is TRBJ2-1 and V is TRBV6-2 or TRBV6-3, with D maybe TRBD1 (5 bases). V lost 6 bases and J lost 0, with 12 bases in between. In germline, CDR1 is MNHEY, CDR2 SVGEGT. This CDR3 has 15 amino acids. The CDR3 protein is CASSKRTSSYNEQFF. CDR3 in DNA: TGTGCCAGCAGCAAAAGGACAAGCTCCTACAATGAGCAGTTCTTC.

This sequence joins TRBV6-2 or TRBV6-3 and TRBJ2-7; 9 bases are shared with TRBD1. The CDR3 runs 13 residues. Trimming cost V 4 bases and J 7 bases; bases outside gene matches: 5. CDR1 is MNHEY and CDR2 is SVGEGT in the germline V gene. The CDR3 region has the DNA TGTGCCAGCAGTTGGGACAGGGAATCGGAGCAGTACTTC. Protein product: CASSWDRESEQYF.

The chain employs TRBV30 and TRBJ1-2; D may be TRBD1 (6 bases). Germline V gene data show CDR1 as GTSNPN and CDR2 as SVGIG (reference sequence). The germline V and J ends were trimmed by 3 bases and 8 bases, with 19 bases remaining between them. The CDR3 spans 14 residues. The CDR3 DNA is TGTGCCTGGAGGTCTCTGGGGGCAGGGGAGGGCTACACCTTC. It encodes CAWRSLGAGEGYTF. Variable domain in full (rest from reference TRBV30 and TRBJ1-2): SQTIHQWPATLVQPVGSPLSLECTVEGTSNPNLYWYRQAAGRGLQLLFYSVGIGQISSEVPQNLSASRPQDRQFILSSKKLLLSDSGFYLCAWRSLGAGEGYTFGSGTRLTVV.

The chain uses TRBV7-9 and TRBJ1-3; unclear D gene. The CDR3 loop spans 14 amino acids. Trimming took 3 bases from V and 4 from J, leaving 10 bases between them. Per germline, CDR1 SEHNR and CDR2 FQNEAQ (reference sequence). The CDR3 DNA is TGTGCCAGCAGCTTCTGGGAGGCGGGAAACACCATATATTTT. Translating gives CASSFWEAGNTIYF. The full variable domain, in which reference TRBV7-9 and TRBJ1-3 provide the parts outside the CDR3, is DTGVSQNPRHKITKRGQNVTFRCDPISEHNRLYWYRQTLGQGPEFLTYFQNEAQLEKSRLLSDRFSAERPKGSFSTLEIQRTEQGDSAMYLCASSFWEAGNTIYFGEGSWLTVV.

The gene calls are TRBV9 and TRBJ1-4; D possibly corresponds to TRBD1 (5 bases). The CDR3 extends over 15 amino acids. Trimming left V 3 bases short and J 8 bases short, with 17 bases between. Germline V gene data show CDR1 as SGDLS and CDR2 as YYNGEE. This CDR3 is CASSATAFKGEKLFF. CDR3 nucleotides: TGTGCCAGCAGCGCGACAGCTTTCAAGGGAGAAAAACTGTTTTTT.

The rearrangement joins TRBV2 to TRBJ1-6, with a tentative D call TRBD1 (6 bases). The CDR3 is made up of 15 amino acids. Trimming stripped 2 bases from V and 11 bases from J, with 16 bases between. Germline loops: CDR1 SNHLY, CDR2 FYNNEI. CDR3 DNA: TGTGCCAGCAGTGAATCTTTTGGACAGTTAACACCCCTCCACTTT. Translation: CASSESFGQLTPLHF.

Details on this clone: The same CDR3 is also encoded by other DNA sequences in this sample. CDR3: CASSPTGTGNTIYF. As DNA, the CDR3 is TGCGCCAGCAGCCCGACAGGTACTGGAAACACCATATATTTT. This chain connects TRBV5-1 to TRBJ1-3, with TRBD1 as a possible D gene (6 bases). V was cut by 4 bases and J by 2 bases, with 10 bases left in between. The CDR3 length is 14 residues. The germline gives CDR1 SGHRS, CDR2 YFSETQ.